This TCR beta chain was retrieved from a study of T cell repertoires in cytomegalovirus infection (dated by TCRdb to the late 2010s). Regarding the complete study: Donor HLA type was relevant to the analysis, as public TCR beta signatures indicated carriage of CMV infection together with the matching HLA type. Overall results and qualifications from the work: Carriers of CMV infection plus the relevant HLA type were discriminated by the cumulative frequency of public TCR beta family members in the study cohort and in an independent approximately 360-donor cohort. The ex vivo response was dominated by HLA-C-restricted CMV-specific TCR beta clonotypes, which also provided the single most frequent clonotype in two of eight donors.

This clonotype came up a few times. No cognate antigen has been identified for it. Base qualities are not at hand, and no much larger clone is one base apart. TCRdb records Illumina HiSeq 1500 as the sequencer. The raw public reads went through TCRdb reprocessing: fastp at Q25, MiXCR clone calling, in-frame beta chains kept. A single entry per CDR3 protein holds the most common genes and DNA from its merged rows. In all, the sample holds around 94,000 distinct CDR3 sequences, and approximately 15% of those were seen once. About 8.8% of the sample comes from the top ten. The receptor's source is a human donor in good health (CMV status not recorded). Some clones in this sample may be carry-over from other donors' samples. The sequenced sample was PBMCs.

The CDR3 in this case is CASSIRTSLLNEQFF. The nucleotide sequence is TGTGCCAGTAGTATCCGGACTAGCCTTCTCAATGAGCAGTTCTTC. In this chain, TRBV19 is recombined with TRBJ2-1; TRBD2 fits 8 bases in the junction. The CDR3 starts with the cysteine, ends with the phenylalanine, and has 15 residues. The kept DNA is CDR3 alone, 45 bases in frame from the first base. Trimming removed 3 bases from V and 6 bases from J; the gene matches leave 7 bases unexplained. CDR1 and CDR2 are drawn from the germline V gene (reference sequence): LNHDA, SQIVND.